This is a list of T cell receptor beta chains from one sample in a study of OX40 agonist ivuxolimab in advanced cancers. Clones were sequenced by immunoSEQ multiplex PCR, and TCRdb holds only the in-frame ones, with some missing. The data contain 65,000 to 100,000 clones, roughly 94% of them seen just once; the ten biggest clones take up 8.5% to 10%. The specimen comprised CD4+ or CD8+ T cells sorted from blood, sampled in a trial of the OX40 agonist ivuxolimab. The source is an adult with an advanced solid tumor such as melanoma, head and neck, liver or kidney cancer. CDR3s include the opening cysteine and the closing phenylalanine or tryptophan. D genes are given only for firm matches. Not all rows give a size; the values are once, few, many and, for expanded clones, a class.

d_call j_call clone_size v_call cdr3_aa cdr3_nt
. TRBJ2-2 . TRBV10-3 CAISEVGAGELFF TGTGCCATCAGTGAGGTAGGGGCCGGGGAGCTGTTTTTT
TRBD2 TRBJ2-1 . TRBV10-3 CAISESEGLAGVSEQFF TGTGCCATCAGTGAGTCTGAAGGACTAGCGGGAGTCAGTGAGCAGTTCTTC
. TRBJ2-3 . TRBV7-9 CASSLGGFTDTQYF TGTGCCAGCAGCTTAGGCGGCTTCACAGATACGCAGTATTTT
TRBD1 TRBJ2-1 . TRBV7-9 CASSAPGQVYNEQFF TGTGCCAGCAGCGCGCCGGGACAGGTATACAATGAGCAGTTCTTC
TRBD1 TRBJ2-1 . TRBV5-8 CASSGGQGVSYNEQFF TGTGCCAGCAGCGGCGGACAGGGGGTCTCCTACAATGAGCAGTTCTTC
. TRBJ2-3 . TRBV9 CASSAGSTSTDTQYF TGTGCCAGCAGCGCCGGGTCCACTAGCACAGATACGCAGTATTTT
TRBD1 TRBJ2-7 . TRBV6-5 CASSYGTGYYEQYF TGTGCCAGCAGTTACGGGACAGGTTACTACGAGCAGTACTTC
TRBD2 TRBJ2-7 . TRBV6-5 CASSYSGLATYEQYF TGTGCCAGCAGTTACTCGGGACTAGCGACCTACGAGCAGTACTTC
. TRBJ1-1 . TRBV6-1 CASSDRVDGNTEAFF TGTGCCAGCAGTGACAGGGTTGATGGGAACACTGAAGCTTTCTTT
TRBD2 TRBJ2-7 . TRBV7-2 CASRGSGMVEQYF TGTGCCAGCAGGGGAAGCGGGATGGTCGAGCAGTACTTC
TRBD1 TRBJ2-1 . TRBV27 CASSLDRAGGAIWDEQFF TGTGCCAGCAGTTTAGACAGGGCAGGGGGCGCTATCTGGGATGAGCAGTTCTTC
. TRBJ2-2 . TRBV7-7 CASSLTDSGTGELFF TGTGCCAGCAGCTTGACGGATTCGGGCACCGGGGAGCTGTTTTTT
. TRBJ2-4 . TRBV9 CASSVSDSAKNIQYF TGTGCCAGCAGCGTCTCAGACAGCGCCAAAAACATTCAGTACTTC
. TRBJ2-5 . TRBV11-2 CASSLGGGPEETQYF TGTGCCAGCAGCTTAGGAGGGGGTCCGGAAGAGACCCAGTACTTC
TRBD1 TRBJ2-2 . TRBV4-1 CASSPQGTGGTGELFF TGCGCCAGCAGCCCTCAAGGGACAGGCGGCACCGGGGAGCTGTTTTTT
TRBD1 TRBJ1-1 . TRBV19 CASSIRPWATGDGNTEAFF TGTGCCAGTAGTATAAGGCCCTGGGCAACAGGGGATGGTAACACTGAAGCTTTCTTT
. TRBJ2-2 . TRBV27 CASSVQGAGELFF TGTGCCAGCAGTGTACAGGGCGCCGGGGAGCTGTTTTTT
TRBD1 TRBJ2-7 . TRBV6-5 CASSLGQGPSEQYF TGTGCCAGCAGCTTGGGACAGGGTCCCAGCGAGCAGTACTTC
. TRBJ2-5 once TRBV15 CATSSVNRGGEQYF TGTGCCACCAGCAGCGTTAACAGGGGCGGGGAGCAGTACTTC
. TRBJ1-5 . TRBV6-1 CASSPGTGESQPQHF TGTGCCAGCAGCCCCGGGACCGGCGAATCCCAGCCCCAGCATTTT
. TRBJ2-7 . TRBV28 CASRGLARSSYEQYF TGTGCCAGCAGGGGCCTAGCGCGAAGCTCCTACGAGCAGTACTTC
. TRBJ1-1 . TRBV4-1 CASSQVSSEAFF TGCGCCAGCAGCCAAGTATCTTCTGAAGCTTTCTTT
. TRBJ2-3 . TRBV30 CAWSVPDTQYF TGTGCCTGGAGTGTACCAGATACGCAGTATTTT
. TRBJ2-3 . TRBV9 CASSVGAVPSTDTQYF TGTGCCAGCAGCGTAGGGGCGGTGCCTAGCACAGATACGCAGTATTTT
. TRBJ2-7 . TRBV29-1 CSVEKRGYYEQYF TGCAGCGTTGAAAAGAGGGGATACTACGAGCAGTACTTC
. TRBJ2-7 . TRBV4-3 CASSPSASEPYEQYF TGCGCCAGCAGCCCCTCGGCGTCAGAACCCTACGAGCAGTACTTC
. TRBJ2-1 . TRBV13 CASSPPGGPAAEQFF TGTGCCAGCAGCCCTCCCGGCGGGCCGGCTGCCGAGCAGTTCTTC
. TRBJ1-3 . TRBV27 CASSLGGYGNTIYF TGTGCCAGCTCCCTAGGGGGGTACGGAAACACCATATATTTT
. TRBJ1-2 . TRBV28 CASSEEAVVIVDGYTF TGTGCCAGCAGTGAAGAGGCGGTGGTCATTGTGGACGGCTACACCTTC